This TCR beta chain was sequenced for a study of metastatic and nonmetastatic thyroid tumors. Study-wide points: TCR beta diversity was reportedly significantly higher in malignant thyroid tumors than benign nodules, in blood and tumor.

Remarks on this clone: Its cognate antigen is unknown. One base away lies a much larger clone, so this may be a sequencing read error. Other DNA sequences of this sample code for an identical CDR3.

None of the patients had undergone any treatment ahead of thyroid surgery. Original processing notes: A papillary thyroid cancer distant-metastasis classifier was built from CDR3 differences across clinicopathological groups. TCRdb reanalyzed the PCR reads via MiXCR. TCRdb, rather than the study authors, made the V and J calls. The sample has 11,000 to 15,000 clones; roughly 12% are singletons. The sample taken for sequencing was blood. The TCR comes from a female donor with papillary thyroid cancer or a benign thyroid nodule (not recorded which). Some clones in this sample may be carry-over from other donors' samples.

Here the CDR3 reads CSVEQGARTDTQYF. DNA of the CDR3: TGTAGCGTTGAACAGGGGGCTCGCACAGATACGCAGTATTTT. This sequence joins TRBV29-1 and TRBJ2-3; TRBD1 matches at 9 bases. The germline gives CDR1 SQVTM, CDR2 ANQGSEA. The CDR3 has 14 amino acids.